The entry below describes one T cell receptor beta chain. Its antigen remains unidentified. This specimen belongs to a study of T cells in narcolepsy. Whole-study context: Donors had narcolepsy type 1 or type 2, or were healthy controls.

Here immunoSEQ multiplex PCR was the method, and the copy in TCRdb shows in-frame clones only, minus some. This table has fewer than 30,000 clones, roughly 86% appearing once. The germline V and J ends were trimmed by 5 bases and 0 bases, with 22 bases remaining between them. This CDR3 contains 19 residues. Looked up from germline, CDR1 is ENHRY and CDR2 is SYGVKD. Study outcomes and limitations: Healthy controls reportedly lacked the autoreactive clonotypes serially found in patients' blood. Autoreactive HCRT-specific and TRIB2-specific clonotypes were marked in same-patient CSF-versus-blood CD4+ comparisons.

The material sequenced was CD45RA- memory CD4+ T cells from PBMCs. The rearrangement links TRBV10-3 to TRBJ2-2, with D perhaps TRBD1 (6 bases). The TCR originated in a human donor with narcolepsy. CDR3 DNA sequence: TGTGCCATCAGTAGACCCCTCGGAGGTGGGACAACGAACACCGGGGAGCTGTTTTTT. It is translated as CAISRPLGGGTTNTGELFF.